This T cell receptor (beta chain) was sequenced in a study of T cell repertoires in cytomegalovirus infection. Background on the study: TCR beta signatures that were public indicated CMV infection and matching HLA type.

Findings and caveats of the study: Cumulated frequencies of public TCR beta families served to identify carriers of CMV plus the relevant HLA. Dominating the ex vivo response were TCR beta clonotypes that were CMV-specific and HLA-C-restricted.

TCRdb processed the reads anew with MiXCR; each CDR3 protein has one entry. The profile shows 200,000 to 300,000 distinct CDR3 sequences, less than 9.5% of them singletons. On this clonotype: Antigen unknown.

The receptor was derived from a human donor in good health (CMV status not recorded). Some clones in this sample may be carry-over from other donors' samples. Specimen: PBMCs.

CDR3 residues: CASSDGGTDRAEAFF. The CDR3 DNA reads as TGCGCCAGCAGTGATGGGGGAACTGATAGGGCTGAAGCTTTCTTT. The chain carries TRBV5-1 and TRBJ1-1; tentative D call: TRBD1 (5 bases). CDR3 length: 15 amino acids. Germline V lookup: CDR1 SGHRS, CDR2 YFSETQ. Trimming removed 5 bases at V and 6 bases at J, with 20 bases between.